Listed below are T cell receptor beta chains from one sample, sequenced in a study of blood T cell repertoires in COVID-19. The data were produced by immunoSEQ multiplex PCR, yet TCRdb's version contains in-frame clones alone and is incomplete. The table has about 180,000 clones, approximately 85% seen once. Sequenced sample: PBMCs or T cells enriched from blood (not recorded which). The receptors here all came from a man aged 35 to 55 who had recovered from COVID-19. CDR3s include the opening cysteine and the closing phenylalanine or tryptophan. The D gene is left open where the match is weak. Only part of the rows carry a size: once, few, many, or a class if the clone is expanded.

J gene | clone size | V gene | D gene | CDR3 protein | CDR3 DNA
TRBJ1-2 | few | TRBV27 | TRBD1 | CASSSRNRGNYGYTF | TGTGCCAGCAGTTCCCGGAACAGGGGAAACTATGGCTACACCTTC
TRBJ1-5 | few | TRBV19 | TRBD1 | CASSINGQGSQPQHF | TGTGCCAGTAGTATAAATGGACAGGGGAGTCAGCCCCAGCATTTT
TRBJ1-5 | few | TRBV7-8 | TRBD1 | CASSLVGQGAALSNQPQHF | TGTGCCAGCAGCTTAGTGGGACAGGGGGCGGCTTTAAGCAATCAGCCCCAGCATTTT
TRBJ1-1 | . | TRBV12-3/TRBV12-4 | . | CASIKPPGTEAFF | TGTGCCAGCATAAAACCCCCGGGAACTGAAGCTTTCTTT
TRBJ2-5 | . | TRBV24-1 | TRBD1 | CATSDLRTGVGETQYF | TGTGCCACCAGTGATTTGCGCACAGGGGTCGGAGAGACCCAGTACTTC
TRBJ2-2 | . | TRBV28 | TRBD2 | CASGRGDTGELFF | TGTGCCAGTGGGCGGGGGGACACCGGGGAGCTGTTTTTT
TRBJ2-1 | . | TRBV29-1 | . | CSVGKGVYNEQFF | TGCAGCGTTGGGAAGGGGGTCTACAATGAGCAGTTCTTC
TRBJ1-2 | . | TRBV2 | TRBD1 | CASNEGQLYGYTF | TGTGCCAGCAACGAGGGACAGCTATATGGCTACACCTTC
TRBJ1-2 | . | TRBV15 | . | CATSRHGYGYTF | TGTGCCACCAGTCGACATGGCTATGGCTACACCTTC
TRBJ1-2 | . | TRBV10-1 | . | CATKRSGQLTSSAGYTF | TGCGCCACTAAACGGTCAGGACAGCTTACGTCCTCGGCAGGCTACACCTTC
TRBJ2-1 | . | TRBV7-3 | . | CASSLGSEQFF | TGTGCCAGCAGCTTGGGCTCTGAGCAGTTCTTC
TRBJ2-5 | once | TRBV10-3 | TRBD1 | CAIRRDSSHETQYF | TGTGCCATCAGACGGGACAGTTCTCACGAGACCCAGTACTTC
TRBJ1-6 | . | TRBV7-6 | . | CASSLVSGSYNSPLHF | TGTGCCAGCAGCTTAGTGTCCGGCTCCTATAATTCACCCCTCCACTTT
TRBJ2-2 | . | TRBV6-5 | TRBD2 | CASTVSGRGTGELFF | TGTGCCAGCACAGTTAGCGGGAGAGGCACCGGGGAGCTGTTTTTT
TRBJ1-3 | . | TRBV7-2 | TRBD1 | CASRPGTEGNTIYF | TGTGCCAGCAGACCCGGGACAGAGGGAAACACCATATATTTT
TRBJ1-2 | . | TRBV28 | . | CASSFKGDGYTF | TGTGCCAGCAGTTTTAAAGGGGATGGCTACACCTTC
TRBJ1-5 | . | TRBV24-1 | . | CATSDTGNQPQHF | TGTGCCACCAGTGACACAGGGAATCAGCCCCAGCATTTT
TRBJ1-2 | . | TRBV25-1 | TRBD1 | CASSDPGQGANYGYTF | TGTGCCAGCAGTGACCCCGGACAGGGCGCTAACTATGGCTACACCTTC
TRBJ2-2 | few | TRBV6-1 | TRBD2 | CASSEEVGLANGELFF | TGTGCCAGCAGTGAAGAGGTGGGACTAGCGAACGGGGAGCTGTTTTTT
TRBJ1-3 | . | TRBV5-4 | . | CASSNLADYGNTIYF | TGTGCCAGCAGTAACCTAGCTGATTACGGAAACACCATATATTTT
TRBJ2-3 | . | TRBV27 | . | CASGEWDTQYF | TGTGCCAGCGGGGAGTGGGATACGCAGTATTTT
TRBJ1-2 | . | TRBV28 | . | CATGLSYGYTF | TGTGCCACAGGCCTTTCCTATGGCTACACCTTC
TRBJ2-7 | . | TRBV24-1 | . | CATSDPKTPPDEQYF | TGTGCCACCAGTGATCCCAAAACCCCCCCGGACGAGCAGTACTTC
TRBJ1-3 | . | TRBV5-1 | . | CASSLAQGTSGNTIYF | TGCGCCAGCAGCCTCGCCCAGGGGACCTCTGGAAACACCATATATTTT
TRBJ2-7 | . | TRBV9 | . | CASSVGPGGDYEQYF | TGTGCCAGCAGCGTAGGGCCCGGCGGGGACTACGAGCAGTACTTC
TRBJ1-4 | . | TRBV28 | TRBD1 | CASSDPGQRNEKLFF | TGTGCCAGCAGCGACCCGGGACAGAGAAATGAAAAACTGTTTTTT
TRBJ2-1 | few | TRBV9 | TRBD2 | CASSVSTSGGHNEQFF | TGTGCCAGCAGCGTATCGACTAGCGGGGGCCACAATGAGCAGTTCTTC
TRBJ2-7 | . | TRBV6-5 | . | CASSSPDRQSYEQYF | TGTGCCAGCAGTTCCCCGGACAGACAGTCCTACGAGCAGTACTTC
TRBJ1-1 | . | TRBV14 | . | CASSQVIGYTEAFF | TGTGCCAGCAGCCAAGTGATCGGGTATACTGAAGCTTTCTTT
TRBJ2-2 | few | TRBV5-1 | TRBD2 | CASSSVREGTGELFF | TGCGCCAGCAGCTCAGTCAGGGAGGGCACCGGGGAGCTGTTTTTT
TRBJ1-1 | once | TRBV7-9 | TRBD1 | CASSKDRANTEAFF | TGTGCCAGCAGCAAGGACAGGGCGAACACTGAAGCTTTCTTT
TRBJ1-2 | . | TRBV11-3 | TRBD1 | CASSPVQGGNYGYTF | TGTGCCAGCAGCCCCGTACAGGGGGGGAACTATGGCTACACCTTC
TRBJ1-2 | . | TRBV5-1 | . | CASSLDRSNYGYTF | TGCGCCAGCAGCTTGGACAGATCTAACTATGGCTACACCTTC
TRBJ2-7 | . | TRBV28 | . | CASSPPLAEQYF | TGTGCCAGCAGTCCCCCTTTGGCCGAGCAGTACTTC
TRBJ1-6 | once | TRBV30 | TRBD1 | CAWSVGTGPNSPLHF | TGTGCCTGGAGTGTGGGGACAGGCCCTAATTCACCCCTCCACTTT
TRBJ1-2 | . | TRBV5-1 | TRBD1 | CASSLAPSGTGNGYTF | TGCGCCAGCAGCTTGGCCCCCTCCGGGACAGGGAATGGCTACACCTTC
TRBJ1-1 | . | TRBV28 | . | CASIYDRNTEAFF | TGTGCCAGCATCTACGACAGGAACACTGAAGCTTTCTTT
TRBJ1-2 | . | TRBV19 | . | CASSPPTYGYTF | TGTGCCAGTAGTCCTCCTACCTATGGCTACACCTTC
TRBJ2-5 | once | TRBV20-1 | . | CTVRAGETQYF | TGCACCGTGCGCGCGGGAGAGACCCAGTACTTC
TRBJ2-7 | once | TRBV24-1 | . | CATSRQAYEQYF | TGTGCCACCAGTCGACAGGCGTACGAGCAGTACTTC
TRBJ2-3 | . | TRBV18 | . | CASSPPSSDTQYF | TGTGCCAGCTCACCACCGTCTTCTGATACGCAGTATTTT
TRBJ2-3 | . | TRBV5-4 | . | CASSTPPGDTQYF | TGTGCCAGCAGCACCCCCCCGGGGGATACGCAGTATTTT
TRBJ2-7 | . | TRBV24-1 | TRBD1 | CAAPGTGVGEQYF | TGTGCCGCCCCCGGGACAGGGGTGGGGGAGCAGTACTTC
TRBJ1-2 | . | TRBV13 | . | CASSLVQALYGYTF | TGTGCCAGCAGCTTAGTACAGGCCCTATATGGCTACACCTTC
TRBJ1-1 | . | TRBV29-1 | . | CSAGDTRNTEAFF | TGCAGCGCGGGGGACACGCGCAACACTGAAGCTTTCTTT
TRBJ2-2 | . | TRBV13 | . | CASSVPREFENTGELFF | TGTGCCAGCAGCGTACCCAGGGAATTCGAGAACACCGGGGAGCTGTTTTTT
TRBJ1-2 | . | TRBV6-1 | . | CASSVRGRAGNYGYTF | TGTGCCAGCAGTGTCAGGGGTAGGGCTGGTAACTATGGCTACACCTTC
TRBJ1-1 | . | TRBV29-1 | . | CSVEAGMNTEAFF | TGCAGCGTTGAGGCAGGGATGAACACTGAAGCTTTCTTT
TRBJ2-7 | . | TRBV6-1 | TRBD1 | CASSDPSGQGSYEQYF | TGTGCCAGCAGTGATCCCTCGGGACAGGGCTCCTACGAGCAGTACTTC